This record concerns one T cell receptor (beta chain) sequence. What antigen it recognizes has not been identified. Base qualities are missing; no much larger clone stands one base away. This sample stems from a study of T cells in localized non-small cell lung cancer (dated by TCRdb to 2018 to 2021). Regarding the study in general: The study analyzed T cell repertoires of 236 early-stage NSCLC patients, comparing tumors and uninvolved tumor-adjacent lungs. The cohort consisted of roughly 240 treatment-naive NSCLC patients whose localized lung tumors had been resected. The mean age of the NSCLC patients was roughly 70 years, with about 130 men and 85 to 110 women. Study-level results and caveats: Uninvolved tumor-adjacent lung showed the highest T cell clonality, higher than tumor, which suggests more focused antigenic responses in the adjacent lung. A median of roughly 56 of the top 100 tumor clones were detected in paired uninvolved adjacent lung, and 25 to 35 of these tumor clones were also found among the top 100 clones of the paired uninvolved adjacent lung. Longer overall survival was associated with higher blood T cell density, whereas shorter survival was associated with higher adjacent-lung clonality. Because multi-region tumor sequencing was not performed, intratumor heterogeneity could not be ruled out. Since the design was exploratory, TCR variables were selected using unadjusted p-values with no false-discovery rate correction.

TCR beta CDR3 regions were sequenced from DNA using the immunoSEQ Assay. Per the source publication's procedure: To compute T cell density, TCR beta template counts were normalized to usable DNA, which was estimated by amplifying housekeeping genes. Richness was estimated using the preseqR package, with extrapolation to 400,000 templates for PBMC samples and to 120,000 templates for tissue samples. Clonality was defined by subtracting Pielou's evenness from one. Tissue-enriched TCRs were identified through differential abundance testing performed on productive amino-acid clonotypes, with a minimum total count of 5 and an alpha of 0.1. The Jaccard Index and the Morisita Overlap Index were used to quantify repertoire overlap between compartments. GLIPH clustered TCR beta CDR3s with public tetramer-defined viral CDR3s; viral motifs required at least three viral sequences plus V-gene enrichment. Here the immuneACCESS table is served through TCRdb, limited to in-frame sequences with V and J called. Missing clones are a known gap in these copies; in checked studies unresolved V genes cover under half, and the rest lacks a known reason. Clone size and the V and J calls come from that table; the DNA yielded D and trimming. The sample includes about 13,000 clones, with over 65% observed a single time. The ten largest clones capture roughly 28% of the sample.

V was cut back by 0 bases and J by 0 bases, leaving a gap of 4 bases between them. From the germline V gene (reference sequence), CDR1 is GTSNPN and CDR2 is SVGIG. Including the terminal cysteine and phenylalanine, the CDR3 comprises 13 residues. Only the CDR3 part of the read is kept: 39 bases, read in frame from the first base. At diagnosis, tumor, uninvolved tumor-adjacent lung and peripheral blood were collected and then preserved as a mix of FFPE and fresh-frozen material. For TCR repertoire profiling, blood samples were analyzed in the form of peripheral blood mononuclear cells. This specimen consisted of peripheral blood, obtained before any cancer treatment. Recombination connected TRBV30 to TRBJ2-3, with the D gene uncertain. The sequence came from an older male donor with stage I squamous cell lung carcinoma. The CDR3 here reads CAWSVMSTDTQYF. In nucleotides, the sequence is TGTGCCTGGAGTGTAATGAGCACAGATACGCAGTATTTT.